The 20 T cell receptor beta chains listed next were all sequenced from one sample in a study of T cells after posttransplantation cyclophosphamide. A marrow graft followed busulfan-fludarabine conditioning, with cyclophosphamide on days +3 and +4. The repertoire was sequenced with immunoSEQ multiplex PCR; TCRdb's copy has only in-frame clones and lacks some. Of thousands of clones in the sample, 82% were seen once. Sequencing used CD8+ T cells sorted from PBMCs, obtained approximately 1,300 days after allogeneic stem cell transplant with posttransplant cyclophosphamide. The receptors shown here come from a female patient aged 50-65 years who received an allogeneic stem cell transplant from a related donor, was CMV-positive, and had no GVHD. Part of the T cell pool may stem from the graft donor.

The chain is built from TRBV6-5 and TRBJ2-1, with 8 bases aligning to TRBD2. CDR3 length equals 13 residues. The ends lost 7 bases at V and 1 base at J; junction bases unmatched: 0. In germline, CDR1 is MNHEY, CDR2 SVGAGI. CDR3 DNA: TGTGCCAGCACTAGCGGGTCCTACAATGAGCAGTTCTTC. This encodes CASTSGSYNEQFF.

CDR3 sequence (DNA): TGTGCCAGCAGTTTATCGGAGGGACTAAACACTGAAGCTTTCTTT. It is translated as CASSLSEGLNTEAFF. The chain employs TRBV27 and TRBJ1-1; tentative D call: TRBD1 (5 bases). Trimming shortened V by 0 bases and J by 2 bases, and 10 bases separated the two germline ends. Germline V gene lookup returns CDR1 MNHEY and CDR2 SMNVEV (reference sequence). The CDR3 totals 15 residues.

The rearrangement joins TRBV5-1 to TRBJ2-7, with D possibly TRBD1 on 6 matching bases. Germline values: CDR1 SGHRS, CDR2 YFSETQ. Trimming stripped 3 bases from V and 3 bases from J, with 16 bases between. The CDR3 totals 15 residues. The CDR3 protein is CASSCPDSGCYEQYF. DNA for the CDR3: TGCGCCAGCAGCTGCCCGGACAGTGGGTGCTACGAGCAGTACTTC.

V and J are TRBV27 and TRBJ2-7; D might be TRBD2 (7 bases). CDR1 MNHEY and CDR2 SMNVEV come from the germline V gene (reference sequence). The V end was cut by 7 bases, the J end by 2 bases, with 15 bases between. The CDR3 is made up of 14 amino acids. The CDR3 protein is CASKTPGGPYEQYF. The CDR3, as DNA: TGTGCCAGCAAAACCCCCGGGGGGCCCTACGAGCAGTACTTC.

The rearrangement joins TRBV14 to TRBJ2-1; D possibly corresponds to TRBD2 (7 bases). Germline CDR1 and CDR2: SGHDN and FVKESK. Trimming took off 1 base at V and 9 bases at J, with 10 bases between the two ends. CDR3 length equals 13 residues. The CDR3 loop is CASSQVGGAEQFF. The CDR3 DNA reads TGTGCCAGCAGCCAAGTGGGGGGGGCTGAGCAGTTCTTC.

This clone was counted once. V usage is TRBV7-2 and J usage is TRBJ2-5; TRBD2 aligns across 11 bases. Trimming cost V 3 bases and J 0 bases; bases outside gene matches: 3. The CDR3 contains 16 residues. Germline lookup yields CDR1 SGHTA and CDR2 FQGNSA. The CDR3 loop is CASSFPGLADQETQYF. The CDR3 nucleotides are TGTGCCAGCAGCTTCCCGGGACTAGCGGACCAAGAGACCCAGTACTTC.

This clone was seen once. This chain connects TRBV7-8 to TRBJ1-2, with D maybe TRBD1 (6 bases). V lost 1 base and J lost 2, with 8 bases in between. This CDR3 has 14 residues. In germline, CDR1 is SGHVS, CDR2 FQNEAQ. The CDR3 bases are TGTGCCAGCAGCTTAGGGGGGGGCAACTATGGCTACACCTTC. It specifies CASSLGGGNYGYTF.

V and J are TRBV7-3 and TRBJ2-1; 8 positions agree with TRBD2. With 5 bases clipped from V and 8 bases from J, the junction kept 11 bases outside the gene matches. The CDR3 runs to 15 residues. Germline lookup yields CDR1 SGHTA and CDR2 FQGTGA. CDR3 loop: CASSLTSGRFDEQFF. Here the CDR3 DNA reads TGTGCCAGCAGCCTCACCAGCGGGAGATTCGATGAGCAGTTCTTC.

The chain links TRBV27 to TRBJ2-1; 7 nucleotides line up with TRBD2. CDR3 length: 12 residues. Trimming cost V 6 bases and J 12 bases; bases outside gene matches: 8. Germline loops: CDR1 MNHEY, CDR2 SMNVEV (reference sequence). CDR3 amino acids: CASSLGREVQFF. As DNA, the CDR3 is TGTGCCAGCAGCCTAGGGAGGGAAGTGCAGTTCTTC.

V and J are TRBV27 and TRBJ2-7, with TRBD2 matching 8 bases. Germline CDR1 reads MNHEY; CDR2 reads SMNVEV (reference sequence). The J segment lost 4 bases and the V segment lost 1 base, leaving 9 bases of the junction unmatched. This CDR3 is built from 16 residues. The CDR3 loop is CASSLYEAGAGYEQYF. The CDR3 DNA follows: TGTGCCAGCAGTTTATATGAAGCGGGAGCCGGGTACGAGCAGTACTTC.

The chain is built from TRBV6-7 and TRBJ1-2; 7 nucleotides line up with TRBD1. TRBV6-7 is reported as an ORF; its role is uncertain. The CDR3 extends over 18 amino acids. With 7 bases clipped from V and 7 bases from J, the junction kept 24 bases outside the gene matches. The DNA of the CDR3 is TGTGCCAGCATGGCGACAGGGAACAAGCGCCCGGTGAAGCGTGGCTACACCTTC. Its protein product is CASMATGNKRPVKRGYTF.

This sequence joins TRBV29-1 and TRBJ1-2; no clear D gene. The CDR3 extends over 11 amino acids. CDR1 and CDR2 (germline): SQVTM, ANQGSEA. The V gene lost 3 bases and the J gene lost 4 bases, with 6 bases spanning the gap. The CDR3 protein is CSVESVYGYTF. CDR3 bases: TGCAGCGTTGAGTCCGTCTATGGCTACACCTTC.

This rearrangement joins TRBV7-2 to TRBJ2-3; possible D gene TRBD1, 5 bases. The CDR3 has 15 residues. V lost 3 bases to trimming and J lost 4 bases, with 14 bases between them. Germline CDR1 reads SGHTA; CDR2 reads FQGNSA. The CDR3 DNA sequence: TGTGCCAGCAGCTTGGCAGGGTTCCTCCCAGATACGCAGTATTTT. Residues: CASSLAGFLPDTQYF. The full variable domain, completed using reference TRBV7-2 and TRBJ2-3, is GAGVSQSPSNKVTEKGKDVELRCDPISGHTALYWYRQSLGQGLEFLIYFQGNSAPDKSGLPSDRFSAERTGGSVSTLTIQRTQQEDSAVYLCASSLAGFLPDTQYFGPGTRLTVL.

J is TRBJ2-7 and V is TRBV5-4; no reliable D call. The germline gives CDR1 SGHNT, CDR2 YYREEE (reference sequence). V lost 4 bases and J 2 bases, leaving 13 bases between the germline ends. The CDR3 sequence is 14 residues long. The CDR3 region has the DNA TGTGCCAGCAGCCCCCGAGAGCGTACCTACGAGCAGTACTTC. Amino acids: CASSPRERTYEQYF.

This rearrangement joins TRBV7-3 to TRBJ2-7; 11 nucleotides line up with TRBD1. Germline V gene data show CDR1 as SGHTA and CDR2 as FQGTGA. The CDR3 is 14 amino acids. V dropped 5 bases and J dropped 3; count of bases not matched to a gene: 3. DNA of the CDR3: TGTGCCAGCAGCGCGGGACAGGGGGGCTACGAGCAGTACTTC. Translating it yields CASSAGQGGYEQYF.

In this sample, this clone turned up once. The chain combines TRBV27 with TRBJ1-5; no definite D call. The V gene's germline CDR1 is MNHEY and CDR2 SMNVEV (reference sequence). CDR3 length: 12 residues. V was pared by 5 bases and J by 5 bases, with 7 bases between. The CDR3 nucleotides are TGTGCCAGCAGTCCGAGTCATCAGCCCCAGCATTTT. Protein product: CASSPSHQPQHF.

The CDR3 here is CATSRDRAGQPQHF. The CDR3 DNA is TGTGCCACCAGCAGAGATCGAGCTGGTCAGCCCCAGCATTTT. The chain employs TRBV15 and TRBJ1-5; D gene uncertain. V lost 0 bases and J 6 bases, leaving 9 bases between the germline ends. Per the germline V gene, CDR1 is LNHNV and CDR2 is YYDKDF (reference sequence). This CDR3 is built from 14 residues.

The V and J genes are TRBV4-3 and TRBJ2-3; no clear D gene. Trimming took off 0 bases at V and 5 bases at J, with 6 bases between the two ends. CDR1 is LGHNA and CDR2 is YSLEER in the germline V gene. The CDR3 runs to 13 residues. For the CDR3, the DNA is TGCGCCAGCAGCCAAGATAGGAGAGATACGCAGTATTTT. Protein: CASSQDRRDTQYF.

This clone was counted between two and nine times. The chain combines TRBV15 with TRBJ2-3; 10 bases are shared with TRBD2. Germline-derived CDR1 and CDR2 are LNHNV and YYDKDF (reference sequence). The CDR3 runs to 16 residues. The V segment lost 0 bases and the J segment 7 bases; nucleotides outside the gene matches: 7. In DNA form, the CDR3 reads TGTGCCACCAGCAGAGATGGACTAGCGGTCGCTAATACGCAGTATTTT. Its protein is CATSRDGLAVANTQYF.

The J gene is TRBJ2-2, the V gene TRBV5-6; 7 positions agree with TRBD2. This CDR3 region has 14 residues. The germline V gene encodes CDR1 SGHDT and CDR2 YYEEEE. Unmatched junction bases numbered 3, after V lost 0 bases and J lost 7 bases. In DNA form, the CDR3 reads TGTGCCAGCAGCTTGGGACTAGCAGGCGGGGAGCTGTTTTTT. This codes for CASSLGLAGGELFF.